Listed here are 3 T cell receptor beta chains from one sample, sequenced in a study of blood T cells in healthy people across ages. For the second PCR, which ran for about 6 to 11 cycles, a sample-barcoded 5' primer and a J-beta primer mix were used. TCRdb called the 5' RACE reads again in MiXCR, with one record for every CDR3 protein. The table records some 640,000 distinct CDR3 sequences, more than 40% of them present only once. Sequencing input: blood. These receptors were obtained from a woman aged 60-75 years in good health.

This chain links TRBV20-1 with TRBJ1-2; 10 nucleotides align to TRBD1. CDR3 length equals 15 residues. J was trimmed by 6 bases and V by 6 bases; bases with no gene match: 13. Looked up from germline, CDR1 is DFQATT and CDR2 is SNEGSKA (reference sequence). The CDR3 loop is CSANPPDRGADGYTF. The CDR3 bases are TGCAGTGCCAACCCCCCGGACAGGGGGGCGGATGGCTACACCTTC.

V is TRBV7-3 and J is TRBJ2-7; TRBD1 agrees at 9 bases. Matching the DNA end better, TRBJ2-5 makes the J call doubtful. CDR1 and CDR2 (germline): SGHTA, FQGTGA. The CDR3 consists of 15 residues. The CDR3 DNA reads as TGTGCCAGCAGCTTAGCACGGGACAGGGACGAGACCCAGTACTTC. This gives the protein CASSLARDRDETQYF.

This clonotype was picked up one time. The CDR3 coding sequence is TGTGCCACCAGCAGAGATCACGTCGGTTACAATGAGCAGTTCTTC. Its protein product is CATSRDHVGYNEQFF. The genes are TRBV15 and TRBJ2-1; D not certain. Looked up from germline, CDR1 is LNHNV and CDR2 is YYDKDF (reference sequence). Trimming stripped 0 bases from V and 4 bases from J, with 10 bases between. This CDR3 spans 15 amino acids.